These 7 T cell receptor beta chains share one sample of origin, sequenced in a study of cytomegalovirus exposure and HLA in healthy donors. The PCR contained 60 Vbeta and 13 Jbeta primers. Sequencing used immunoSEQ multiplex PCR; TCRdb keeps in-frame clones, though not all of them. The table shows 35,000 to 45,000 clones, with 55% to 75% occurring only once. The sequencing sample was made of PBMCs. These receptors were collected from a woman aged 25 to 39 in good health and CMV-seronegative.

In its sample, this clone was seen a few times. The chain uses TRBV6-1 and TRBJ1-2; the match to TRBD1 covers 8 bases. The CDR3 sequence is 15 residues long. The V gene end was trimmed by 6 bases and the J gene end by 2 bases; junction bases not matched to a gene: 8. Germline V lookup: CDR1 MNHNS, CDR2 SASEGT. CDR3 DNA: TGTGCCAGCAGCGAGACAGGGGCGATAAACTATGGCTACACCTTC. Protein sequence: CASSETGAINYGYTF.

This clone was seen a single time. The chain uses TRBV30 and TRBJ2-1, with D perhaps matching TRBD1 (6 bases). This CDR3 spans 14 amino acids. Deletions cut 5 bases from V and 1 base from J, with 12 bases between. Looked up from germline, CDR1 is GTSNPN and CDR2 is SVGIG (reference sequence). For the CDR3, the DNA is TGTGCCTGGGGGGGCAGGGGATCCTACAATGAGCAGTTCTTC. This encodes CAWGGRGSYNEQFF.

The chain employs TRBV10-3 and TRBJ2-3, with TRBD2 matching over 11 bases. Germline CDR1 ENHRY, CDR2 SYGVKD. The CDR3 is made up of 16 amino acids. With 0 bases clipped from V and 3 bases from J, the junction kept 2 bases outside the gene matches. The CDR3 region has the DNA TGTGCCATCAGTGAGTCGACTAGCGGGAAGACAGATACGCAGTATTTT. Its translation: CAISESTSGKTDTQYF.

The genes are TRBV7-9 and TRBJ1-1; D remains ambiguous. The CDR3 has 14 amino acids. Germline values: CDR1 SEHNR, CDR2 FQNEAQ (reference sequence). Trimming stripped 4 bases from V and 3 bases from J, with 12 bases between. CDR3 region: CASSSLGGDTEAFF. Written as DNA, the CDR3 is TGTGCCAGCAGCTCCCTGGGAGGAGACACTGAAGCTTTCTTT.

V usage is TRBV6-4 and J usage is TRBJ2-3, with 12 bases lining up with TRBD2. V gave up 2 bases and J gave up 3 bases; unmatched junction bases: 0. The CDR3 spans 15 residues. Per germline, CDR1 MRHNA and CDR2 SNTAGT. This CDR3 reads CASSDGTSGTDTQYF. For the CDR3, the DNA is TGTGCCAGCAGTGACGGGACTAGCGGGACAGATACGCAGTATTTT.

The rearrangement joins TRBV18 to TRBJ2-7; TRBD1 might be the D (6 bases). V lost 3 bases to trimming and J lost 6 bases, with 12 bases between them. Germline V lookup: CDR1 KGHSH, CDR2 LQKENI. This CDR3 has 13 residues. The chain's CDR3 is CASSPTGVGEQYF. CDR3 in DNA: TGTGCCAGCTCACCGACAGGCGTGGGCGAGCAGTACTTC.

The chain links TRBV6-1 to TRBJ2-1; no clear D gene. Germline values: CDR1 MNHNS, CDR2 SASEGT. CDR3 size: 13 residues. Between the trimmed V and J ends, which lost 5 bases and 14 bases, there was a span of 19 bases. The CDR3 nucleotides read TGTGCCAGCAGTTCCGAACTCGAAAGCCGTGAGTTCTTC. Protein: CASSSELESREFF.